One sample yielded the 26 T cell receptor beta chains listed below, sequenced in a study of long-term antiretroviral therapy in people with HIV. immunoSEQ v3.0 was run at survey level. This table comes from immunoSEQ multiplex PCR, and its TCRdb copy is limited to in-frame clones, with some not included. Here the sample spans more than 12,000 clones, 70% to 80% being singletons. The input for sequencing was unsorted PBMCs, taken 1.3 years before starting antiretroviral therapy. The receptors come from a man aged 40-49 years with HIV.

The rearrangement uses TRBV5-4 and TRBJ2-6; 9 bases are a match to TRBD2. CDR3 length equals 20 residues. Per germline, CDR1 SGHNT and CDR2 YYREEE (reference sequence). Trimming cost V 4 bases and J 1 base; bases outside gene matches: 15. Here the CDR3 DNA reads TGTGCCAGCAGCGTCGTACTCGCGGGAGGGGTTAAGTCTGGGGCCAACGTCCTGACTTTC. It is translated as CASSVVLAGGVKSGANVLTF.

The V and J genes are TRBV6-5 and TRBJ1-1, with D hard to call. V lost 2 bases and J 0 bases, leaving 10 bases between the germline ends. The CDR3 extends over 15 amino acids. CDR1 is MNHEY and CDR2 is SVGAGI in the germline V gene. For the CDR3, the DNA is TGTGCCAGCAGTTACGGCCCTCGGGTGAACACTGAAGCTTTCTTT. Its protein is CASSYGPRVNTEAFF.

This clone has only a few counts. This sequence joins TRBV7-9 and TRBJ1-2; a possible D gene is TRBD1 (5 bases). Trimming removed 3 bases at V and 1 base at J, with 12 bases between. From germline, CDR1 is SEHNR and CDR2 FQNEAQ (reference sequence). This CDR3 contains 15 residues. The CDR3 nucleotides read TGTGCCAGCAGCTTGGGTGCAGGGAGTAACTATGGCTACACCTTC. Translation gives CASSLGAGSNYGYTF.

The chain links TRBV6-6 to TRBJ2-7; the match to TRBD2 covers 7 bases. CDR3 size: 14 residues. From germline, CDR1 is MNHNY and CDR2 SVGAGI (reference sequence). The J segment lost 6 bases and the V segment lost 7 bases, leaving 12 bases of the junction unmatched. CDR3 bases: TGTGCCAGCACCCTAGGGCTGCGGGGGAGCGAGCAGTACTTC. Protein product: CASTLGLRGSEQYF.

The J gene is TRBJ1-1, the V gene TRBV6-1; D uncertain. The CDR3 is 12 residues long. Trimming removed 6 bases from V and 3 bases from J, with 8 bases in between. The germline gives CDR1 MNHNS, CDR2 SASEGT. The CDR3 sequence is CASSDLYTEAFF. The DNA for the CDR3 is TGTGCCAGCAGCGATCTATACACTGAAGCTTTCTTT.

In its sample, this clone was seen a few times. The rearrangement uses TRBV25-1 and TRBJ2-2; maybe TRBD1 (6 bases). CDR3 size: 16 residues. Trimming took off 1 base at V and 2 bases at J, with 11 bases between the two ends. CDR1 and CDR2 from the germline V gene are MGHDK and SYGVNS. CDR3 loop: CASSEWGRGNTGELFF. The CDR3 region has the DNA TGTGCCAGCAGTGAATGGGGCAGGGGCAACACCGGGGAGCTGTTTTTT.

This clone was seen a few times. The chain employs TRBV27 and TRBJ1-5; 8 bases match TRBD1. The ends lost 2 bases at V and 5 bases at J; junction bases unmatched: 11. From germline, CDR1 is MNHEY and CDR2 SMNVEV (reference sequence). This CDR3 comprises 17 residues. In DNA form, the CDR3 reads TGTGCCAGCAGTTTAACTCGGACAGGGCCCCCAGATCAGCCCCAGCATTTT. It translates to CASSLTRTGPPDQPQHF.

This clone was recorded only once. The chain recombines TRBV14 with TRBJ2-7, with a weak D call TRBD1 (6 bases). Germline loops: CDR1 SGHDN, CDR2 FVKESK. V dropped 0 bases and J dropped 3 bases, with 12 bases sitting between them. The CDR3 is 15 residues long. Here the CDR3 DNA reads TGTGCCAGCAGCCAAGATAGACGGACAGTCTACGAGCAGTACTTC. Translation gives CASSQDRRTVYEQYF. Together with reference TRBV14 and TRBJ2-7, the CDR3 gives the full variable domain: EAGVTQFPSHSVIEKGQTVTLRCDPISGHDNLYWYRRVMGKEIKFLLHFVKESKQDESGMPNNRFLAERTGGTYSTLKVQPAELEDSGVYFCASSQDRRTVYEQYFGPGTRLTVT.

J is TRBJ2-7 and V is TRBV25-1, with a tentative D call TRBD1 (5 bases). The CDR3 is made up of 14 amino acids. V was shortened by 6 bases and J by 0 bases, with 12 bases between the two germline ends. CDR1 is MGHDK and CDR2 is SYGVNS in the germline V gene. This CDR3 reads CASRSGIGSYEQYF. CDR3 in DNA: TGTGCCAGCAGATCAGGGATAGGCTCCTACGAGCAGTACTTC.

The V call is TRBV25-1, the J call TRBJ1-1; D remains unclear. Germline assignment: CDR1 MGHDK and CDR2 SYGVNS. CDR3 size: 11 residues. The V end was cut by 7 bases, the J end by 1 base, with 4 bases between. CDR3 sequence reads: CASTKNTEAFF. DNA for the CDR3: TGTGCCAGCACTAAGAACACTGAAGCTTTCTTT.

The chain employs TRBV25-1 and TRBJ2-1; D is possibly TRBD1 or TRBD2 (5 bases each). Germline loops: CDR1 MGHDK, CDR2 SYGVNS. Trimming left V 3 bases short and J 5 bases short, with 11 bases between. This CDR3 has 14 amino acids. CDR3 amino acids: CASSEGRRDNEQFF. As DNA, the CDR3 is TGTGCCAGCAGTGAGGGACGCCGGGACAATGAGCAGTTCTTC.

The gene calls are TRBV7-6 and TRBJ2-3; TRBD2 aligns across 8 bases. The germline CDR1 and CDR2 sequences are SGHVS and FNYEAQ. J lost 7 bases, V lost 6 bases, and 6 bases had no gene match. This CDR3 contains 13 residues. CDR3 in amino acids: CASSFGLANTQYF. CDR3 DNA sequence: TGTGCCAGCAGTTTTGGACTAGCAAATACGCAGTATTTT. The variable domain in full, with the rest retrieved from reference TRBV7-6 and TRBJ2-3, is GAGVSQSPRYKVTKRGQDVALRCDPISGHVSLYWYRQALGQGPEFLTYFNYEAQQDKSGLPNDRFSAERPEGSISTLTIQRTEQRDSAMYRCASSFGLANTQYFGPGTRLTVL.

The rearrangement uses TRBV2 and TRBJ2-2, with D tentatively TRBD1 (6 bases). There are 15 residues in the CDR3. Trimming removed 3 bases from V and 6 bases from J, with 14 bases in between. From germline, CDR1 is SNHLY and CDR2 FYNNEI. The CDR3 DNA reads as TGTGCCAGCAGTGATGGTGGCAGGGGCCCCGGGGAGCTGTTTTTT. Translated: CASSDGGRGPGELFF.

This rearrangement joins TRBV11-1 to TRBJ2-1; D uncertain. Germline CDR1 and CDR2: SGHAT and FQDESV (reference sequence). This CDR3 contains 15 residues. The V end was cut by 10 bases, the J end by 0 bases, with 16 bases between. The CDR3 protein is CATEATFSSYNEQFF. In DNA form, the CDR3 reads TGTGCCACTGAAGCCACGTTTAGCTCCTACAATGAGCAGTTCTTC. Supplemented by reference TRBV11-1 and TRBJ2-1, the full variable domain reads EAEVAQSPRYKITEKSQAVAFWCDPISGHATLYWYRQILGQGPELLVQFQDESVVDDSQLPKDRFSAERLKGVDSTLKIQPAELGDSAMYLCATEATFSSYNEQFFGPGTRLTVL.

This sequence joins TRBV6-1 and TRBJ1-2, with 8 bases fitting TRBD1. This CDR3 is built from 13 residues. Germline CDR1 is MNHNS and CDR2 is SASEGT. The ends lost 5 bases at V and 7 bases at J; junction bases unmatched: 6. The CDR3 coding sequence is TGTGCCAGCAGTCTGACAGGGGTGGGTGGCTACACCTTC. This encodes CASSLTGVGGYTF.

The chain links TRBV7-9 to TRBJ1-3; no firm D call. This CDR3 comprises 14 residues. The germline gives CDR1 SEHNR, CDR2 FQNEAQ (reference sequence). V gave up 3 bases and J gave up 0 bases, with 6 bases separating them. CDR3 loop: CASSFPSSGNTIYF. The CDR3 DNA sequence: TGTGCCAGCAGCTTCCCCTCCTCTGGAAACACCATATATTTT. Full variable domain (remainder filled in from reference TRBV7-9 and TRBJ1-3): DTGVSQNPRHKITKRGQNVTFRCDPISEHNRLYWYRQTLGQGPEFLTYFQNEAQLEKSRLLSDRFSAERPKGSFSTLEIQRTEQGDSAMYLCASSFPSSGNTIYFGEGSWLTVV.

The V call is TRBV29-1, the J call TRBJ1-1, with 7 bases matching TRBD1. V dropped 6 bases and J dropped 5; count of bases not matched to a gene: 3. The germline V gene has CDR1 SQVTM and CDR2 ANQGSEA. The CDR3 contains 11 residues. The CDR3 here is CSVRGGTEAFF. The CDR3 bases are TGCAGCGTCAGGGGGGGAACTGAAGCTTTCTTT.

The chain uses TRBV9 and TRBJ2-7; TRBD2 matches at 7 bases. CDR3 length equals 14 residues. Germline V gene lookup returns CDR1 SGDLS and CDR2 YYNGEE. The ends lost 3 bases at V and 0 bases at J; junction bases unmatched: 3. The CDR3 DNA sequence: TGTGCCAGCAGCGCCGGGACTACCTCCTACGAGCAGTACTTC. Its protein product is CASSAGTTSYEQYF.

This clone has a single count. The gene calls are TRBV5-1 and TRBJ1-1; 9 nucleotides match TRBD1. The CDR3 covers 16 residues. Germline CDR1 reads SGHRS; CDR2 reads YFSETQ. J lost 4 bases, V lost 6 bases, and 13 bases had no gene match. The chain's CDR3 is CASTPQGADVGTEAFF. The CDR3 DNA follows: TGCGCCAGCACCCCACAGGGGGCGGATGTTGGCACTGAAGCTTTCTTT.

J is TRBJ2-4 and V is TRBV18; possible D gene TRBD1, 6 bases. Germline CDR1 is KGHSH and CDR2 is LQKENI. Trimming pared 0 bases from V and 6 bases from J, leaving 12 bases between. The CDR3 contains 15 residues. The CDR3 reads CASSPPAGDGNIQYF. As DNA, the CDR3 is TGTGCCAGCTCACCACCGGCAGGGGATGGAAACATTCAGTACTTC.

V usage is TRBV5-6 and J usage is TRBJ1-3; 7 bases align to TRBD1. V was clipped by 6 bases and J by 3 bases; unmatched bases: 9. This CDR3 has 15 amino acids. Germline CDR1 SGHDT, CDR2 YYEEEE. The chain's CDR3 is CASTSRGVVGNTIYF. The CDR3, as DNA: TGTGCCAGCACCTCCAGGGGGGTGGTTGGAAACACCATATATTTT.

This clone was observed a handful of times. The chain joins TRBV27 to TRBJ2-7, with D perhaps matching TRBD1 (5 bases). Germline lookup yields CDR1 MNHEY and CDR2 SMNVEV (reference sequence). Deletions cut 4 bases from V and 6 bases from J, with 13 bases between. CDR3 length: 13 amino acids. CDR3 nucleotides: TGTGCCAGCAGTTCGACAGCGTGGGGCGAGCAGTACTTC. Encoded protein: CASSSTAWGEQYF.

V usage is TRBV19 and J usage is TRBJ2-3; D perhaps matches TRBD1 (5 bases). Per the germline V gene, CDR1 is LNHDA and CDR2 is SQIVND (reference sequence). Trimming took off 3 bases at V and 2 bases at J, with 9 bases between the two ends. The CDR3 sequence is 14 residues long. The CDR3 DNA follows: TGTGCCAGTAGTATGGGGCCGACCACAGATACGCAGTATTTT. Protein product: CASSMGPTTDTQYF.

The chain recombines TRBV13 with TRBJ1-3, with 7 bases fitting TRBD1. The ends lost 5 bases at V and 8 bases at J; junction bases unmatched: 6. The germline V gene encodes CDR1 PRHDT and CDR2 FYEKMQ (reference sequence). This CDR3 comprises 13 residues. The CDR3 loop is CASSQGVGDTIYF. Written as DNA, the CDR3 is TGTGCCAGCAGCCAGGGGGTGGGAGACACCATATATTTT.

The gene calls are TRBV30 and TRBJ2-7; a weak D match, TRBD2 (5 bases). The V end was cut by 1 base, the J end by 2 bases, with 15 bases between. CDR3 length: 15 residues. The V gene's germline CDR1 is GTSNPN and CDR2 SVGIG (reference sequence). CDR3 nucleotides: TGTGCCTGGAGTGCCCCGGGATATACCACCTACGAGCAGTACTTC. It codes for CAWSAPGYTTYEQYF. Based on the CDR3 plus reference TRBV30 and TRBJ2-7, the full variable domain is SQTIHQWPATLVQPVGSPLSLECTVEGTSNPNLYWYRQAAGRGLQLLFYSVGIGQISSEVPQNLSASRPQDRQFILSSKKLLLSDSGFYLCAWSAPGYTTYEQYFGPGTRLTVT.

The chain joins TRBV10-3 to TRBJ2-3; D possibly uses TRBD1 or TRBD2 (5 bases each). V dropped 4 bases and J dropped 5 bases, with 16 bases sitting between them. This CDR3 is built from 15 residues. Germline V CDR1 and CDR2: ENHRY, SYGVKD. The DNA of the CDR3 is TGTGCCATCAGTGGGGGGTGGCAGGGTGTAGATACGCAGTATTTT. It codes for CAISGGWQGVDTQYF.